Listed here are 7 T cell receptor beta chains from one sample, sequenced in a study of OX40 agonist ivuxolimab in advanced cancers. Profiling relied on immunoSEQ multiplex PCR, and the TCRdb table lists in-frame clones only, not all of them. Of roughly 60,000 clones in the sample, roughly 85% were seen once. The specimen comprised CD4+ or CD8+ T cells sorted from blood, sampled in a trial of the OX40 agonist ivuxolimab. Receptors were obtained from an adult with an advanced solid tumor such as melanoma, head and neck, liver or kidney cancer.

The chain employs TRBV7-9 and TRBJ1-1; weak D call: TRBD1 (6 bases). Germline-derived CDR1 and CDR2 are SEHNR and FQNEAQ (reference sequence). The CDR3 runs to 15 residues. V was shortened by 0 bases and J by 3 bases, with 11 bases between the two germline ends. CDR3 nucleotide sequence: TGTGCCAGCAGCTTAGCGGGGGGCCGGGACACTGAAGCTTTCTTT. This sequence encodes CASSLAGGRDTEAFF.

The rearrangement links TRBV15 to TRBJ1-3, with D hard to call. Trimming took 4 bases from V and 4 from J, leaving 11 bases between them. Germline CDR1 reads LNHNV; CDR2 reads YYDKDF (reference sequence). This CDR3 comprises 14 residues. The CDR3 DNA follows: TGTGCCACCAGCAAATTTGGGGTCGGAAACACCATATATTTT. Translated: CATSKFGVGNTIYF.

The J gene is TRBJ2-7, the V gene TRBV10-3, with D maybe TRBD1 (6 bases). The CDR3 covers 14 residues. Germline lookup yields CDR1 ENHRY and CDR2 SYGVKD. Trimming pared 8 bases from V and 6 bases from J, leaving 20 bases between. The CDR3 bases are TGTGCCATCGAGACAGGCGGCTCAATCTTCGAGCAGTACTTC. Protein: CAIETGGSIFEQYF.

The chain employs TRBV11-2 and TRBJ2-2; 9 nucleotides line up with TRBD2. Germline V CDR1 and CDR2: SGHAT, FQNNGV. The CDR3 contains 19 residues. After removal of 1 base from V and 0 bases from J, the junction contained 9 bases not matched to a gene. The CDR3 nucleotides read TGTGCCAGCAGCTTAGTGTCCAGCGGGAGGACTCCGAACACCGGGGAGCTGTTTTTT. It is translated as CASSLVSSGRTPNTGELFF. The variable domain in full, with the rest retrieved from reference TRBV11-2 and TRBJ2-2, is EAGVAQSPRYKIIEKRQSVAFWCNPISGHATLYWYQQILGQGPKLLIQFQNNGVVDDSQLPKDRFSAERLKGVDSTLKIQPAKLEDSAVYLCASSLVSSGRTPNTGELFFGEGSRLTVL.

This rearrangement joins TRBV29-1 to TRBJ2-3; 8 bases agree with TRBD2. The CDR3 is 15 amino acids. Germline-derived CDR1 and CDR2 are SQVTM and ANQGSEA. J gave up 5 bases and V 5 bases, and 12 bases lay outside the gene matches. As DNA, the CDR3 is TGCAGCGTTTTTCTTGCGGGAGGTTTCATAGATACGCAGTATTTT. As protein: CSVFLAGGFIDTQYF.

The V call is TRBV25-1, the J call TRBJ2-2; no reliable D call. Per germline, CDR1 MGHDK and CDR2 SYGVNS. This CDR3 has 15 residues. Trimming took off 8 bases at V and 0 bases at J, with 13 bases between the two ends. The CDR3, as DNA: TGTGCCAGCTCAAGACCTTTTTCGAACACCGGGGAGCTGTTTTTT. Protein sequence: CASSRPFSNTGELFF.

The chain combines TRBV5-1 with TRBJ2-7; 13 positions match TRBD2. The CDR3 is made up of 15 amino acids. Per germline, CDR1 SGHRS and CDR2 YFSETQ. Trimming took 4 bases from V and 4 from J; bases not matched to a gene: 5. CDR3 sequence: CASSRLAGGQYEQYF. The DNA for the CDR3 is TGCGCCAGCAGCCGACTAGCGGGAGGTCAGTACGAGCAGTACTTC. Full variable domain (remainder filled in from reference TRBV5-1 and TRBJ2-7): KAGVTQTPRYLIKTRGQQVTLSCSPISGHRSVSWYQQTPGQGLQFLFEYFSETQRNKGNFPGRFSGRQFSNSRSEMNVSTLELGDSALYLCASSRLAGGQYEQYFGPGTRLTVT.